This TCR beta chain was documented in a study of graft-versus-host responses after intestinal transplantation. Study context: Every recipient had anti-thymocyte globulin induction and two to four years of tacrolimus plus steroids. Study-level results: Present in recipient marrow, GvH clones included some that appeared first in ileum or blood.

This CDR3 has 14 residues. CDR1 is SGHRS, CDR2 YFSETQ, per germline. V was pared by 3 bases and J by 3 bases, with 2 bases of the junction left unmatched. TCRdb's table, derived via immunoSEQ multiplex PCR, lists solely in-frame clones and lacks some. The sample contains about 64,000 clones, roughly 90% of which appear only once. The posterior iliac crest or another site supplied bone marrow after transplant. Worth noting for this clone: Its antigen is unknown.

This clonotype was obtained from a human patient who received an intestinal transplant, so some T cells may come from the graft donor. The chain combines TRBV5-1 with TRBJ2-5; 10 bases match TRBD1. This specimen was bone marrow, taken nearly 750 days after intestinal transplantation. The CDR3 protein is CASSYGTGEETQYF. CDR3 nucleotides: TGCGCCAGCAGCTACGGGACAGGGGAAGAGACCCAGTACTTC. The whole variable domain, filled in from reference TRBV5-1 and TRBJ2-5, reads KAGVTQTPRYLIKTRGQQVTLSCSPISGHRSVSWYQQTPGQGLQFLFEYFSETQRNKGNFPGRFSGRQFSNSRSEMNVSTLELGDSALYLCASSYGTGEETQYFGPGTRLLVL.